The rows below give T cell receptor beta chains drawn from one sample of a study of T cell responses to AZD1222 COVID-19 vaccine. Sequencing used immunoSEQ multiplex PCR; TCRdb keeps in-frame clones, though not all of them. This sample has 150,000 or so clones, with 90% found just once. Specimen: peripheral blood, collected on day 0 of AZD1222 vaccination. These receptors were taken from an adult in good health. Both conserved end residues are part of each CDR3. D genes are given only for firm matches. Clone size is stated in some rows and not others, as once, few, many or a class when expanded.

V: TRBV21-1; D: NA; size: NA; J: TRBJ1-5; DNA: TGTGCCAGCAGCGCGAGGGGGCACGGGAATCAGCCCCAGCATTTT; CDR3: CASSARGHGNQPQHF
V: TRBV2; D: TRBD1; size: NA; J: TRBJ1-1; DNA: TGTGCCAGCAGGGCAGGGGGGGAGAACACTGAAGCTTTCTTT; CDR3: CASRAGGENTEAFF
V: TRBV2; D: NA; size: NA; J: TRBJ1-5; DNA: TGTGCCAGCAGTGAAAGTAGAAATCAGCCCCAGCATTTT; CDR3: CASSESRNQPQHF
V: TRBV27; D: NA; size: NA; J: TRBJ1-3; DNA: TGTGCCAGCAGTCCCCGGATCTCTGGAAACACCATATATTTT; CDR3: CASSPRISGNTIYF
V: TRBV9; D: TRBD2; size: NA; J: TRBJ2-1; DNA: TGTGCCAGCAGCCCCCTTGGGACTAGCGGTAATGAGCAGTTCTTC; CDR3: CASSPLGTSGNEQFF
V: TRBV5-1; D: NA; size: NA; J: TRBJ2-2; DNA: TGCGCCAGCAGCTTGGCCCCACTACCGAACACCGGGGAGCTGTTTTTT; CDR3: CASSLAPLPNTGELFF
V: TRBV4-3; D: TRBD1; size: NA; J: TRBJ1-6; DNA: TGCGCCAGCAGCCAAGGGGGACAGAGAAATTCACCCCTCCACTTT; CDR3: CASSQGGQRNSPLHF
V: TRBV6-5; D: TRBD2; size: few; J: TRBJ2-5; DNA: TGTGCCAGCACCCCGGGAGGCGCAGAGACCCAGTACTTC; CDR3: CASTPGGAETQYF
V: TRBV11-2; D: TRBD2; size: few; J: TRBJ2-1; DNA: TGTGCCAGCAGCTTAGGACTAGCGGGAGGCTCTGGTGAGCAGTTCTTC; CDR3: CASSLGLAGGSGEQFF
V: TRBV7-8; D: TRBD1; size: NA; J: TRBJ2-7; DNA: TGTGCCAGCAGCCCCGGGACAGGGAGGGCCGAGCAGTACTTC; CDR3: CASSPGTGRAEQYF
V: TRBV5-8; D: NA; size: NA; J: TRBJ2-7; DNA: TGTGCCAGCAGCTTGTATTACGTCGGAGAGACCTACGAGCAGTACTTC; CDR3: CASSLYYVGETYEQYF
V: TRBV5-1; D: TRBD1; size: NA; J: TRBJ2-2; DNA: TGCGCCAGCAGCGGGCAGGGGGCCTCCGGGGAGCTGTTTTTT; CDR3: CASSGQGASGELFF
V: TRBV7-9; D: TRBD1; size: NA; J: TRBJ1-2; DNA: TGTGCCAGCAGCTTAGACTGGTCAGGGGGAACGGAGGGCTACACCTTC; CDR3: CASSLDWSGGTEGYTF
V: TRBV7-9; D: TRBD1; size: once; J: TRBJ1-6; DNA: TGTGCCAGCAGCTTTCCAGGGGGTAATTCACCCCTCCACTTT; CDR3: CASSFPGGNSPLHF
V: TRBV7-2; D: NA; size: NA; J: TRBJ2-5; DNA: TGTGCCAGCAGCTTACGGGGGGCGTTTCAGACCCAGTACTTC; CDR3: CASSLRGAFQTQYF
V: TRBV6-5; D: NA; size: NA; J: TRBJ2-6; DNA: TGTGCCAGCAGTTACCGGCAGAGCTCTGGGGCCAACGTCCTGACTTTC; CDR3: CASSYRQSSGANVLTF
V: TRBV27; D: NA; size: NA; J: TRBJ1-5; DNA: TGTGCCAGCAGACCACGTAGCAATCAGCCTCAGCATTTT; CDR3: CASRPRSNQPQHF
V: TRBV21-1; D: NA; size: NA; J: TRBJ2-3; DNA: TGTGCCAGCAGCAAAGATGCTTTACTAGCGGTGAATACAGATACGCAGTATTTT; CDR3: CASSKDALLAVNTDTQYF
V: TRBV30; D: NA; size: few; J: TRBJ2-5; DNA: TGTGCCTGGAGTGTAGGAGGGGGGTGGGAGACCCAGTACTTC; CDR3: CAWSVGGGWETQYF
V: TRBV25-1; D: NA; size: few; J: TRBJ2-7; DNA: TGTGCCAGCAAGGGAGGGGGCTACTACGAGCAGTACTTC; CDR3: CASKGGGYYEQYF
V: TRBV6-2/TRBV6-3; D: NA; size: NA; J: TRBJ1-1; DNA: TGTGCCAGCAGTTACTCACCGACAGTAATGAACACTGAAGCTTTCTTT; CDR3: CASSYSPTVMNTEAFF
V: TRBV7-9; D: TRBD2; size: NA; J: TRBJ2-1; DNA: TGTGCCAGCAGCCCCGGCGGGCTAGCGGGAGTTCGGGAGCAGTTCTTC; CDR3: CASSPGGLAGVREQFF
V: TRBV10-3; D: NA; size: NA; J: TRBJ2-1; DNA: TGTGCCATCAGCCCCGGGACCCCTCCAGCGCATGAGCAGTTCTTC; CDR3: CAISPGTPPAHEQFF
V: TRBV5-1; D: NA; size: NA; J: TRBJ2-1; DNA: TGCGCCAGCAGCTTGGCATCAGAGGACAATGAGCAGTTCTTC; CDR3: CASSLASEDNEQFF
V: TRBV21-1; D: NA; size: NA; J: TRBJ1-1; DNA: TGTGCCAGCCCCCGACAGGGGGGCACTGAAGCTTTCTTT; CDR3: CASPRQGGTEAFF
V: TRBV9; D: NA; size: NA; J: TRBJ2-6; DNA: TGTGCCAGCAGCGCAGTCGACAGCCCTGGGGCCAACGTCCTGACTTTC; CDR3: CASSAVDSPGANVLTF
V: TRBV5-8; D: NA; size: NA; J: TRBJ1-1; DNA: TGTGCCAGCAGCTTTCGAAGGGGCTCAAACACTGAAGCTTTCTTT; CDR3: CASSFRRGSNTEAFF
V: TRBV30; D: NA; size: NA; J: TRBJ1-3; DNA: TGTGCCTGGAGTGACGGCGGGAGGAAAGGAAACACCATATATTTT; CDR3: CAWSDGGRKGNTIYF
V: TRBV7-9; D: NA; size: few; J: TRBJ1-2; DNA: TGTGCCAGCAGCCCCAGTCCGGGGGCCTCTTCTTATGGCTACACCTTC; CDR3: CASSPSPGASSYGYTF
V: TRBV24-1; D: TRBD2; size: NA; J: TRBJ2-1; DNA: TGTGCCACCTCTTGGACTAGCGGGGGGGTCTCCTACAATGAGCAGTTCTTC; CDR3: CATSWTSGGVSYNEQFF
V: TRBV6-5; D: NA; size: NA; J: TRBJ1-3; DNA: TGTGCCAGCAGCGGGGGCCCCCTCGCGCGAAACACCATATATTTT; CDR3: CASSGGPLARNTIYF
V: TRBV5-4; D: TRBD1; size: NA; J: TRBJ1-3; DNA: TGTGCCAGCAGCTCACAGGGGGCCAACACCATATATTTT; CDR3: CASSSQGANTIYF
V: TRBV5-1; D: NA; size: NA; J: TRBJ2-7; DNA: TGCGCCAGCAGCTTTGACCCAAGGGAGCAGTACTTC; CDR3: CASSFDPREQYF
V: TRBV18; D: NA; size: NA; J: TRBJ2-3; DNA: TGTGCCAGCTCACCGAGCAGGGCGTCCACAGATACGCAGTATTTT; CDR3: CASSPSRASTDTQYF
V: TRBV7-9; D: TRBD1; size: NA; J: TRBJ1-2; DNA: TGTGCCAGCAGCATCGGACAGGGGGAAGGCTACACCTTC; CDR3: CASSIGQGEGYTF
V: TRBV3-1/TRBV3-2; D: NA; size: NA; J: TRBJ1-4; DNA: TGTGCCAGCAGCCACGGAGTTAGGGGAGGCATGTTTTTT; CDR3: CASSHGVRGGMFF
V: TRBV6-5; D: NA; size: NA; J: TRBJ2-5; DNA: TGTGCCAGCAGTTATCAGAGCTCCGGGACCCAGTACTTC; CDR3: CASSYQSSGTQYF
V: TRBV12-3/TRBV12-4; D: NA; size: NA; J: TRBJ1-5; DNA: TGTGCCAGCACCCTCTTACCTAATCAGCCCCAGCATTTT; CDR3: CASTLLPNQPQHF
V: TRBV27; D: NA; size: NA; J: TRBJ1-1; DNA: TGTGCCAGCAGCTACTGGGGTAAGACTGAAGCTTTCTTT; CDR3: CASSYWGKTEAFF
V: TRBV28; D: TRBD1; size: NA; J: TRBJ1-5; DNA: TGTGCCAGCATTGCCCCGGGACAGTTTAGCAATCAGCCCCAGCATTTT; CDR3: CASIAPGQFSNQPQHF
V: TRBV5-1; D: NA; size: NA; J: TRBJ1-3; DNA: TGCGCCAGCAGCTTGGCCGGCGGGGCTGGAAACACCATATATTTT; CDR3: CASSLAGGAGNTIYF
V: TRBV5-1; D: TRBD1; size: NA; J: TRBJ2-3; DNA: TGCGCCAGCAGCTCTCAACAGGGGGCACCAGATACGCAGTATTTT; CDR3: CASSSQQGAPDTQYF